This entry lists 3 T cell receptor beta chains sequenced from one sample in a study of blood T cell repertoires in COVID-19 (dated by TCRdb to 2020 to 2021). Libraries were built with the immunoSEQ multiplex PCR assay. Here the immuneACCESS table is served through TCRdb, limited to in-frame sequences with V and J called. Missing clones are a known gap in these copies; in checked studies unresolved V genes cover under half, and the rest lacks a known reason. The sample yields about 320,000 clones; around 89% were counted once. Of the sample, around 6% is held by the ten largest clones. Sequencing used peripheral blood. The source of these receptors is a man aged 18-30 years who had recovered from COVID-19.

The J gene is TRBJ1-1, the V gene TRBV2; D may be TRBD1 (6 bases). The germline V and J ends were trimmed by 9 bases and 3 bases, with 8 bases remaining between them. Germline V gives CDR1 SNHLY, CDR2 FYNNEI. CDR3 length equals 11 residues. CDR3 amino acids: CARKGDTEAFF. CDR3 DNA: TGTGCCAGAAAGGGGGACACTGAAGCTTTCTTT.

The CDR3 region is CASIQGGGYNEKLFF. CDR3 coding DNA: TGTGCCAGCATACAGGGCGGCGGATATAATGAAAAACTGTTTTTT. The V call is TRBV2, the J call TRBJ1-4, with a possible D match to TRBD1 (6 bases). The V end lost 7 bases, the J end lost 4 bases, and 16 bases lay between the germline ends. CDR1 and CDR2 from the germline V gene are SNHLY and FYNNEI. The CDR3 has 15 amino acids.

There are a few counts of this clone. This chain uses TRBV20-1 with TRBJ1-1; possibly TRBD1 for D (5 bases). CDR3 length equals 14 residues. V was shortened by 3 bases and J by 2 bases, with 13 bases between the two germline ends. The germline V gene has CDR1 DFQATT and CDR2 SNEGSKA (reference sequence). The CDR3 coding sequence is TGCAGTGCTAGTCCGCAGGGTCACAACACTGAAGCTTTCTTT. Translated: CSASPQGHNTEAFF.